The 30 T cell receptor beta chains below come from one sample, sequenced in a study of radiotherapy plus CTLA-4 blockade in lung cancer (dated by TCRdb to 2017 to 2018). Library preparation employed the immunoSEQ multiplex PCR assay. The table was pulled from immuneACCESS by TCRdb, which kept in-frame rearrangements only. Such tables lose some clones; where checked, under half of the loss comes from unresolved V genes, and the rest has no known cause. The sample records some 80,000 clones, less than 85% of which are singletons. Approximately 0.77% of the sample lies in the top ten. The specimen was peripheral blood, collected from a patient treated with radiotherapy plus ipilimumab. These receptors all come from a human donor with non-small cell lung cancer who had stable disease on radiotherapy plus ipilimumab.

This chain joins TRBV9 and TRBJ1-2; D gene ambiguous. V dropped 0 bases and J dropped 8 bases, with 14 bases sitting between them. This CDR3 region has 14 residues. Germline lookup yields CDR1 SGDLS and CDR2 YYNGEE. The CDR3 loop reads CASSVGIGRRGYTF. Written as DNA, the CDR3 is TGTGCCAGCAGCGTAGGGATAGGGAGACGCGGCTACACCTTC.

J is TRBJ2-6 and V is TRBV29-1; the D gene is possibly TRBD1 (6 bases). This CDR3 has 18 amino acids. Germline V gene data show CDR1 as SQVTM and CDR2 as ANQGSEA. Trimming pared 0 bases from V and 1 base from J, leaving 16 bases between. The CDR3 is CSVEDGGRGSSGANVLTF. The CDR3 DNA reads TGCAGCGTTGAAGATGGGGGCAGGGGTTCATCTGGGGCCAACGTCCTGACTTTC.

This chain connects TRBV10-1 to TRBJ1-1; D might be TRBD1 (5 bases). CDR3 size: 14 residues. CDR1 is WNHNN and CDR2 is SYGVQD in the germline V gene (reference sequence). The germline V and J ends were trimmed by 2 bases and 1 base, with 8 bases remaining between them. CDR3 sequence: CASSEGTENTEAFF. The CDR3 DNA reads TGCGCCAGCAGTGAGGGGACGGAGAACACTGAAGCTTTCTTT.

The chain carries TRBV6-1 and TRBJ2-7; TRBD1 is a possible D gene (6 bases). CDR1 and CDR2 from the germline V gene are MNHNS and SASEGT. Trimming stripped 0 bases from V and 2 bases from J, with 14 bases between. This CDR3 is built from 16 residues. CDR3 coding DNA: TGTGCCAGCAGTGAAGCAGATGCAGGGGAAACCTACGAGCAGTACTTC. Encoded protein: CASSEADAGETYEQYF.

The chain has TRBV27 and TRBJ1-4, with 9 bases that match TRBD1. CDR3 size: 15 residues. Germline CDR1 and CDR2: MNHEY and SMNVEV (reference sequence). J gave up 5 bases and V 6 bases, and 7 bases lay outside the gene matches. CDR3 in amino acids: CASRQIGTGNEKLFF. CDR3 coding DNA: TGTGCCAGCAGGCAAATCGGGACAGGGAATGAAAAACTGTTTTTT.

The genes are TRBV7-8 and TRBJ2-7; 9 bases are a match to TRBD2. CDR1 is SGHVS, CDR2 FQNEAQ, per germline. CDR3 length: 15 residues. V shed 1 base and J 5 bases; nucleotides not matched to a gene: 6. As DNA, the CDR3 is TGTGCCAGCAGCTTAGTACCTAGCGGGATCAACGAGCAGTACTTC. It specifies CASSLVPSGINEQYF.

In the case of this clone: Other nucleotide sequences from this sample produce the same CDR3. The chain employs TRBV6-1 and TRBJ2-7, with D unresolved. Trimming cost V 4 bases and J 3 bases, with 10 bases left between them. The CDR3 sequence is 13 residues long. Germline lookup yields CDR1 MNHNS and CDR2 SASEGT. CDR3 nucleotide sequence: TGTGCCAGCAGTGCGGGCGGCCGCTACGAGCAGTACTTC. Amino acid sequence: CASSAGGRYEQYF.

V gene TRBV9 combines with J gene TRBJ2-3; D not resolved. The CDR3 has 15 amino acids. Trimming pared 2 bases from V and 3 bases from J, leaving 13 bases between. Germline CDR1 SGDLS, CDR2 YYNGEE. CDR3 coding DNA: TGTGCCAGCAGCGTTTACAGCAGAGGAACAGATACGCAGTATTTT. This sequence encodes CASSVYSRGTDTQYF.

The genes are TRBV7-9 and TRBJ2-3; D ambiguous. V lost 6 bases and J 0 bases, leaving 13 bases between the germline ends. In germline, CDR1 is SEHNR, CDR2 FQNEAQ (reference sequence). This CDR3 spans 15 amino acids. The CDR3 region has the DNA TGTGCCAGCAGACTGGGTAGAGCGAGCACAGATACGCAGTATTTT. Translating gives CASRLGRASTDTQYF.

The rearrangement links TRBV18 to TRBJ1-2, with 9 bases aligning to TRBD1. This CDR3 is built from 13 residues. Trimming removed 5 bases from V and 6 bases from J; junction bases left unmatched: 4. CDR1 is KGHSH, CDR2 LQKENI, per germline. DNA of the CDR3: TGTGCCAGCTCATGGGACAGGGACGATGGCTACACCTTC. This gives the protein CASSWDRDDGYTF.

The V and J genes are TRBV6-4 and TRBJ2-2, with TRBD2 identical over 11 bases. V lost 5 bases to trimming and J lost 3 bases; unmatched junction nucleotides: 2. This CDR3 has 15 amino acids. The germline V gene encodes CDR1 MRHNA and CDR2 SNTAGT. CDR3: CASSPGLADTGELFF. CDR3 nucleotide sequence: TGTGCCAGCAGTCCGGGACTAGCGGACACCGGGGAGCTGTTTTTT.

The rearrangement links TRBV5-1 to TRBJ2-1; D is undetermined. In germline, CDR1 is SGHRS, CDR2 YFSETQ. This CDR3 spans 17 amino acids. The V end lost 4 bases, the J end lost 3 bases, and 20 bases lay between the germline ends. The DNA of the CDR3 is TGCGCCAGCAGCCCGTCGCAAGAGTGGGGTTACTACAATGAGCAGTTCTTC. Its protein is CASSPSQEWGYYNEQFF.

V usage is TRBV19 and J usage is TRBJ1-5; 9 positions agree with TRBD1. Trimming removed 2 bases from V and 6 bases from J; junction bases left unmatched: 5. Germline V gene data show CDR1 as LNHDA and CDR2 as SQIVND (reference sequence). The CDR3 extends over 15 amino acids. CDR3 residues: CASSIRGQGGQPQHF. In DNA, the CDR3 is TGTGCCAGTAGTATAAGGGGACAGGGTGGTCAGCCCCAGCATTTT.

This chain connects TRBV14 to TRBJ1-6; D may be TRBD1 (6 bases). The CDR3 loop spans 16 amino acids. The germline V and J ends were trimmed by 3 bases and 5 bases, with 14 bases remaining between them. The germline V gene encodes CDR1 SGHDN and CDR2 FVKESK. The CDR3 DNA reads as TGTGCCAGCAGCCACGGGGGCGGAACTCATAATTCACCCCTCCACTTT. It is translated as CASSHGGGTHNSPLHF.

The chain joins TRBV7-2 to TRBJ1-2; D might be TRBD1 (6 bases). CDR1 is SGHTA and CDR2 is FQGNSA in the germline V gene. The V end lost 0 bases, the J end lost 3 bases, and 14 bases lay between the germline ends. CDR3 length equals 16 residues. The CDR3 nucleotides read TGTGCCAGCAGCTTAGCAACGGGTAGGACAGACTATGGCTACACCTTC. Its translation is CASSLATGRTDYGYTF.

The count of this clone is one. V gene TRBV4-2 combines with J gene TRBJ2-3; 8 bases match TRBD2. This CDR3 is built from 16 residues. Trimming cost V 7 bases and J 5 bases; bases outside gene matches: 14. CDR1 and CDR2 from the germline V gene are LGHNA and YNFKEQ. CDR3 in amino acids: CASIRTAGEIGDTQYF. CDR3 DNA sequence: TGTGCCAGCATCCGAACAGCGGGAGAAATTGGAGATACGCAGTATTTT.

This clone has just one count. This sequence joins TRBV7-2 and TRBJ2-5; D might be TRBD1 or TRBD2, each matching 6 bases. From germline, CDR1 is SGHTA and CDR2 FQGNSA. The CDR3 has 15 amino acids. V lost 7 bases, J lost 5 bases, and 20 bases lay in between. CDR3 bases: TGTGCCAGCACCCCCGGAGGATGGGGGGCGGAGACCCAGTACTTC. Encoded protein: CASTPGGWGAETQYF.

This clone was counted a single time. The CDR3 loop reads CASRSAGTDNSPLHF. Written as DNA, the CDR3 is TGCGCCAGCAGATCTGCCGGGACGGATAATTCACCCCTCCACTTT. This chain uses TRBV5-1 with TRBJ1-6; possibly TRBD1 for D (5 bases). Per germline, CDR1 SGHRS and CDR2 YFSETQ. CDR3 length: 15 amino acids. V lost 5 bases and J 5 bases, leaving 14 bases between the germline ends.

The chain carries TRBV19 and TRBJ2-7, with D uncertain. The CDR3 is 12 residues long. V was cut by 5 bases and J by 3 bases, with 8 bases left in between. Germline lookup yields CDR1 LNHDA and CDR2 SQIVND (reference sequence). The DNA for the CDR3 is TGTGCCAGTAGTGGGGTTTTCTACGAGCAGTACTTC. Residues: CASSGVFYEQYF.

The chain couples TRBV14 to TRBJ2-2, with 7 nucleotides matching TRBD2. Looked up from germline, CDR1 is SGHDN and CDR2 is FVKESK. V trimming: 0 bases; J trimming: 7 bases; junction bases outside the gene matches: 11. CDR3 length: 17 residues. The CDR3 protein is CASSQDTAVWEGGELFF. Here the CDR3 DNA reads TGTGCCAGCAGCCAAGATACGGCGGTCTGGGAGGGCGGGGAGCTGTTTTTT.

The CDR3 region is CASAFSYEQYF. For the CDR3, the DNA is TGTGCCAGCGCCTTTTCCTACGAGCAGTACTTC. V usage is TRBV25-1 and J usage is TRBJ2-7; unclear D gene. Trimming took 8 bases from V and 1 from J, leaving 6 bases between them. The CDR3 is 11 residues long. Germline V lookup: CDR1 MGHDK, CDR2 SYGVNS.

V and J are TRBV6-6 and TRBJ2-5, with D tentatively TRBD2 (5 bases). Germline-derived CDR1 and CDR2 are MNHNY and SVGAGI (reference sequence). V was shortened by 5 bases and J by 5 bases, with 18 bases between the two germline ends. The CDR3 has 15 residues. The CDR3 is CASSRPDLGEETQYF. CDR3 nucleotides: TGTGCCAGCAGTAGACCGGACTTGGGCGAGGAGACCCAGTACTTC.

Here the CDR3 reads CATSIPTSDYNEQFF. The CDR3 DNA is TGTGCCACCAGTATTCCGACTAGCGATTACAATGAGCAGTTCTTC. V usage is TRBV15 and J usage is TRBJ2-1; 8 positions agree with TRBD2. The CDR3 sequence is 15 residues long. CDR1 is LNHNV, CDR2 YYDKDF, per germline (reference sequence). Unmatched junction bases numbered 8, after V lost 6 bases and J lost 4 bases. The entire variable domain, with the rest obtained from reference TRBV15 and TRBJ2-1, is as follows: DAMVIQNPRYQVTQFGKPVTLSCSQTLNHNVMYWYQQKSSQAPKLLFHYYDKDFNNEADTPDNFQSRRPNTSFCFLDIRSPGLGDTAMYLCATSIPTSDYNEQFFGPGTRLTVL.

This rearrangement joins TRBV30 to TRBJ1-1, with 8 bases lining up with TRBD1. After removal of 2 bases from V and 11 bases from J, the junction contained 7 bases not matched to a gene. Per germline, CDR1 GTSNPN and CDR2 SVGIG (reference sequence). CDR3 length: 12 residues. The CDR3 DNA is TGTGCCTGGAGTCCAGTACAGGGGGGGGCTTTCTTT. This encodes CAWSPVQGGAFF.

This chain links TRBV6-1 with TRBJ2-7; 7 bases are a match to TRBD1. The V and J ends lost 6 bases and 9 bases, in that order; junction bases with no gene match: 8. The CDR3 loop spans 12 amino acids. From germline, CDR1 is MNHNS and CDR2 SASEGT. The CDR3 DNA reads as TGTGCCAGCAGCCTCGGGACAGAGAGGCAGTACTTC. Translating it yields CASSLGTERQYF.

This chain links TRBV14 with TRBJ2-7, with a tentative D call TRBD1 (5 bases). Trimming cost V 0 bases and J 2 bases, with 11 bases left between them. CDR1 is SGHDN and CDR2 is FVKESK in the germline V gene. The CDR3 contains 15 residues. CDR3 sequence (DNA): TGTGCCAGCAGCCAAGACAGGGATAGGCCCTACGAGCAGTACTTC. Residues: CASSQDRDRPYEQYF.

Notes on this clone: At one end the junction does not follow the germline gene, possibly because of a read error. The chain carries TRBV29-1 and TRBJ2-7; D is ambiguous. The CDR3 is made up of 13 amino acids. The germline gives CDR1 SQVTM, CDR2 ANQGSEA. The CDR3 DNA sequence: TGCAGCGTAGAAGGGCCGGGCTCCTACGAGCAGTACTTC. It is translated as CSVEGPGSYEQYF.

CDR3 residues: CASSLKWGLGQGNEQFF. The CDR3 DNA follows: TGTGCCAGCAGCTTAAAGTGGGGACTAGGGCAAGGCAATGAGCAGTTCTTC. The V and J genes are TRBV5-8 and TRBJ2-1; 8 bases are a match to TRBD2. This CDR3 has 17 amino acids. The germline CDR1 and CDR2 sequences are SGHTS and YDEGEE. Unmatched junction bases numbered 13, after V lost 2 bases and J lost 6 bases.

V usage is TRBV7-3 and J usage is TRBJ2-1; 10 positions match TRBD2. V dropped 5 bases and J dropped 4; count of bases not matched to a gene: 8. CDR3 size: 16 residues. CDR1 SGHTA and CDR2 FQGTGA come from the germline V gene. The CDR3 DNA reads TGTGCCAGCAGCGCCCTAGCGGGGGCCGCGTACAATGAGCAGTTCTTC. It encodes CASSALAGAAYNEQFF.

This chain links TRBV19 with TRBJ1-1; D gene unclear. The germline CDR1 and CDR2 sequences are LNHDA and SQIVND (reference sequence). CDR3 length: 11 amino acids. V was trimmed by 6 bases and J by 4 bases, leaving 6 bases between them. The CDR3 nucleotides read TGTGCCAGTAGACATCGCACTGAAGCTTTCTTT. This codes for CASRHRTEAFF.